This T cell receptor beta chain was sequenced in a study of identical twins. A universal primer site arose from template switching, and cDNA bore unique molecular identifiers. TCRdb processed the 5' RACE reads anew with MiXCR; each CDR3 protein has one entry. The profile covers 450,000 to 650,000 distinct CDR3 sequences, with roughly 15% appearing a single time and 0.44% taken by the ten largest. This clonotype was counted only a few times. CDR1 is MGHRA and CDR2 is YSYEKL in the germline V gene. J was trimmed by 3 bases and V by 0 bases; bases with no gene match: 6. This CDR3 has 17 residues. This sample was also put to use in a study of yellow fever vaccine responses in identical twins.

Input material: CD4+ T cells sorted from blood. This TCR was recovered from a woman younger than 30 in good health. The chain combines TRBV4-1 with TRBJ2-3; 10 bases match TRBD1. The CDR3 sequence is CASSQDLDRGWTDTQYF. The CDR3 nucleotides read TGCGCCAGCAGCCAAGATCTGGACAGGGGGTGGACAGATACGCAGTATTTT.